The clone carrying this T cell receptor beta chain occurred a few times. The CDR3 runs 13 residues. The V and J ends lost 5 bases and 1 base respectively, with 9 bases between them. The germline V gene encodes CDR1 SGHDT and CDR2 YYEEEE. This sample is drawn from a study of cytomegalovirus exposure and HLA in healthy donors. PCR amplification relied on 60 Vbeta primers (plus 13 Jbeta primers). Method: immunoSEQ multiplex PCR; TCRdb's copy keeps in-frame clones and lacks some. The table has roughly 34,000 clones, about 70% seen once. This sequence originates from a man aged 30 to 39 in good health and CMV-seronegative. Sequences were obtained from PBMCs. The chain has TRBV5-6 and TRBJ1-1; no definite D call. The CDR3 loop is CASSLDTNTEAFF. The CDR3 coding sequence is TGTGCCAGCAGTCTTGACACGAACACTGAAGCTTTCTTT. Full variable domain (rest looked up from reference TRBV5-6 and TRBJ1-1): DAGVTQSPTHLIKTRGQQVTLRCSPKSGHDTVSWYQQALGQGPQFIFQYYEEEERQRGNFPDRFSGHQFPNYSSELNVNALLLGDSALYLCASSLDTNTEAFFGQGTRLTVV.